What follows is one T cell receptor beta chain and its context. Its specificity is not known. TCRdb processed the reads anew with MiXCR; each CDR3 protein has one entry. The repertoire holds 55,000 to 70,000 distinct CDR3 sequences, with roughly 32% as singletons. V shed 2 bases and J shed 6 bases, with 7 bases lying between them. Germline CDR1 and CDR2: KGHSH and LQKENI. The CDR3 runs 12 residues. The sample belongs to a study of T cell repertoires in cytomegalovirus infection. The clonotype comes from a human donor in good health (CMV status not recorded). Some clones in this sample may be carry-over from other donors' samples. Material: PBMCs, sequenced either directly or after in vitro stimulation (not recorded which). This chain connects TRBV18 to TRBJ1-2; D ambiguous. The CDR3 loop reads CASSPVLDGYTF. The CDR3 DNA is TGTGCCAGCTCACCAGTGCTGGATGGCTACACCTTC.